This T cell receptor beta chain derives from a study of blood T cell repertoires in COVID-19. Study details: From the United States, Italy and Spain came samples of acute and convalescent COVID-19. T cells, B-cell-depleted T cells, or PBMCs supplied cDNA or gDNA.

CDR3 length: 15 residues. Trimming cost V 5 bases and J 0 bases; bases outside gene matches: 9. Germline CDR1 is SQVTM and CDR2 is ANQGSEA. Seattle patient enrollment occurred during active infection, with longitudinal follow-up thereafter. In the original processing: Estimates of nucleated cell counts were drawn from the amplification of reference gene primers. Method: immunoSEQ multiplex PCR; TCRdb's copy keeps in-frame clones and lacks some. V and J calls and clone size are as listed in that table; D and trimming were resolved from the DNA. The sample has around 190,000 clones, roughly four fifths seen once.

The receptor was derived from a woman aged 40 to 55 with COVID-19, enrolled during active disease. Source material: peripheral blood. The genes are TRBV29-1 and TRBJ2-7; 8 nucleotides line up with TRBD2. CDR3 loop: CSVLPLAGPSYEQYF. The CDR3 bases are TGCAGCGTTCTGCCTTTAGCGGGGCCCTCCTACGAGCAGTACTTC.